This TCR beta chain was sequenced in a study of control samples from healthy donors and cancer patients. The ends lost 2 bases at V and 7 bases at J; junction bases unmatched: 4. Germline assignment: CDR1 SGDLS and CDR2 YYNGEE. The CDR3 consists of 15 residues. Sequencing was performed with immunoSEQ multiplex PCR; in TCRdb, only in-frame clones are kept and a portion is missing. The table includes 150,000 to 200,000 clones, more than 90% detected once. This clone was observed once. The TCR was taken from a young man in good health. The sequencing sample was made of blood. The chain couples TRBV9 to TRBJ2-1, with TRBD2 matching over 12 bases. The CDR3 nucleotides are TGTGCCAGCAGCGTCGGACTAGCGGGGCAGAATGAGCAGTTCTTC. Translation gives CASSVGLAGQNEQFF.